The 10 T cell receptor beta chains presented below share a single source sample, sequenced in a study of cytomegalovirus exposure and HLA in healthy donors. The PCR employed 60 Vbeta primers together with 13 Jbeta primers. The data were produced by immunoSEQ multiplex PCR, yet TCRdb's version contains in-frame clones alone and is incomplete. The sample consists of about 130,000 clones, about 80% of them appearing once. The sequencing input was PBMCs. These receptors all stem from a woman aged 35 to 49 in good health and CMV-seronegative.

The chain combines TRBV5-4 with TRBJ2-2; TRBD2 aligns across 7 bases. Trimming at V came to 0 bases and at J to 0 bases, leaving 2 bases not matched to a gene. The CDR3 is 16 residues long. The germline V gene has CDR1 SGHNT and CDR2 YYREEE (reference sequence). CDR3 sequence: CASSLAGLPNTGELFF. In nucleotides, the CDR3 is TGTGCCAGCAGCTTGGCGGGACTACCGAACACCGGGGAGCTGTTTTTT.

This sequence joins TRBV5-4 and TRBJ1-3; 11 bases line up with TRBD1. Looked up from germline, CDR1 is SGHNT and CDR2 is YYREEE (reference sequence). CDR3 length: 15 residues. V was clipped by 0 bases and J by 8 bases; unmatched bases: 4. CDR3 coding DNA: TGTGCCAGCAGCTTGGGAGGACAGGGGGCCTACACCATATATTTT. Its translation is CASSLGGQGAYTIYF.

This clone has more than one count but fewer than ten. This chain links TRBV9 with TRBJ1-4; D not certain. With 0 bases removed from V and 0 bases from J, the gap between germline ends came to 15 bases. The germline V gene has CDR1 SGDLS and CDR2 YYNGEE. The CDR3 has 18 amino acids. The CDR3 region has the DNA TGTGCCAGCAGCGTAGCCCCGCTGGTGGAGTCAACTAATGAAAAACTGTTTTTT. This gives the protein CASSVAPLVESTNEKLFF. Drawing the rest from reference TRBV9 and TRBJ1-4, the complete variable domain is DSGVTQTPKHLITATGQRVTLRCSPRSGDLSVYWYQQSLDQGLQFLIQYYNGEERAKGNILERFSAQQFPDLHSELNLSSLELGDSALYFCASSVAPLVESTNEKLFFGSGTQLSVL.

The chain joins TRBV5-1 to TRBJ1-4, with 7 bases aligning to TRBD1. J was trimmed by 4 bases and V by 0 bases; bases with no gene match: 3. Germline V CDR1 and CDR2: SGHRS, YFSETQ. There are 15 residues in the CDR3. The CDR3 region is CASSLGTGRNEKLFF. The CDR3, as DNA: TGCGCCAGCAGCTTGGGGACAGGTCGTAATGAAAAACTGTTTTTT.

V is TRBV7-3 and J is TRBJ2-7; 9 nucleotides line up with TRBD1. Germline V CDR1 and CDR2: SGHTA, FQGTGA. The CDR3 runs to 15 residues. Trimming took 5 bases from V and 3 from J; bases not matched to a gene: 8. The CDR3 region is CASSGDGTGNYEQYF. The CDR3 DNA sequence: TGTGCCAGCAGCGGAGACGGGACAGGGAACTACGAGCAGTACTTC.

J is TRBJ2-1 and V is TRBV7-8; D gene ambiguous. The CDR3 spans 12 residues. The V and J ends lost 0 bases and 7 bases respectively, with 4 bases between them. Germline V lookup: CDR1 SGHVS, CDR2 FQNEAQ. The CDR3 sequence is CASSLARNEQFF. The CDR3 nucleotides are TGTGCCAGCAGCTTAGCGAGGAATGAGCAGTTCTTC.

A few counts support this clone. This sequence joins TRBV28 and TRBJ1-2; 7 nucleotides line up with TRBD1. The ends lost 6 bases at V and 6 bases at J; junction bases unmatched: 7. CDR1 is MDHEN and CDR2 is SYDVKM in the germline V gene. This CDR3 has 13 residues. CDR3 DNA: TGTGCCAGCAGGTCGACAGGGAGGAATGGCTACACCTTC. The encoded protein is CASRSTGRNGYTF.

This clone was detected a few times. V is TRBV5-5 and J is TRBJ1-2; D is ambiguous. V lost 4 bases to trimming and J lost 3 bases, with 16 bases between them. CDR3 length equals 15 residues. Looked up from germline, CDR1 is SGHKS and CDR2 is YYEKEE (reference sequence). The chain's CDR3 is CASSVDPGWDYGYTF. In DNA, the CDR3 is TGTGCCAGCAGCGTGGATCCGGGATGGGACTATGGCTACACCTTC.

The rearrangement uses TRBV5-8 and TRBJ1-2, with D possibly being TRBD1 (5 bases). The CDR3 covers 14 residues. Trimming left V 2 bases short and J 7 bases short, with 15 bases between. Looked up from germline, CDR1 is SGHTS and CDR2 is YDEGEE. In DNA form, the CDR3 reads TGTGCCAGCAGCTTCGGGGGATCTTGGGGTGGCTACACCTTC. Encoded protein: CASSFGGSWGGYTF.

For the CDR3, the DNA is TGTGCCAGCAGCTTGGGGTTCCGGTCCTACGAGCAGTACTTC. Protein: CASSLGFRSYEQYF. This chain joins TRBV5-6 and TRBJ2-5, with no clear D. The DNA end is a closer match to TRBJ2-7, so the J assignment may be wrong. The V gene's germline CDR1 is SGHDT and CDR2 YYEEEE. The CDR3 is made up of 14 amino acids.